One and the same sample provided the 19 T cell receptor beta chains below, sequenced in a study of identical twins. Via MiXCR, TCRdb re-called the 5' RACE reads, giving one row per CDR3 protein. Of 1.5 million to 2 million distinct CDR3 sequences listed, around a third are singletons. Sequences were obtained from cord blood. The receptors derive from a newborn girl in good health.

This clonotype was seen more than once but under ten times. V usage is TRBV6-6 and J usage is TRBJ1-6; possible D gene TRBD1, 5 bases. The germline V gene has CDR1 MNHNY and CDR2 SVGAGI (reference sequence). The CDR3 sequence is 15 residues long. Trimming left V 5 bases short and J 5 bases short, with 13 bases between. CDR3 protein: CASSQRGRNNSPLHF. The CDR3 DNA reads TGTGCCAGCAGTCAACGGGGACGGAATAATTCACCCCTCCACTTT.

The table lists this clonotype with a few counts. The genes are TRBV28 and TRBJ2-3; 7 bases fit TRBD1. Germline V lookup: CDR1 MDHEN, CDR2 SYDVKM. V shed 8 bases and J 3 bases; nucleotides not matched to a gene: 11. This CDR3 spans 15 amino acids. The CDR3 sequence: CASLSTGFITDTQYF. The CDR3 DNA sequence: TGTGCCAGCCTCTCGACAGGGTTTATAACAGATACGCAGTATTTT.

This clonotype was seen only a few times. The genes are TRBV19 and TRBJ2-1, with no clear D. Germline V gene sequence: CDR1 LNHDA, CDR2 SQIVND (reference sequence). This CDR3 region has 11 residues. Deletions cut 9 bases from V and 8 bases from J, with 11 bases between. The CDR3 protein is CASPLDYEQFF. CDR3 coding DNA: TGTGCCAGCCCCCTAGACTATGAGCAGTTCTTC.

The chain couples TRBV13 to TRBJ1-2; D is undetermined. CDR1 PRHDT and CDR2 FYEKMQ come from the germline V gene (reference sequence). The V gene lost 3 bases and the J gene lost 5 bases, with 7 bases spanning the gap. The CDR3 spans 12 residues. CDR3 region: CASSFGPYGYTF. The CDR3 bases are TGTGCCAGCAGCTTCGGACCTTATGGCTACACCTTC.

The chain uses TRBV12-3 or TRBV12-4 and TRBJ2-5; 9 bases are a match to TRBD1. After removal of 8 bases from V and 11 bases from J, the junction contained 12 bases not matched to a gene. The CDR3 runs 13 residues. The CDR3 region is CASGIGTGWEQYF. In nucleotides, the CDR3 is TGTGCCAGCGGCATTGGGACAGGGTGGGAGCAGTACTTC.

This clonotype was picked up many times. The chain couples TRBV20-1 to TRBJ1-2; TRBD1 matches at 10 bases. CDR3 size: 13 residues. The germline gives CDR1 DFQATT, CDR2 SNEGSKA (reference sequence). V trimming: 3 bases; J trimming: 8 bases; junction bases outside the gene matches: 6. In DNA, the CDR3 is TGCAGTGCTAGCCTGGGGACAGGGGTCGGCTACACCTTC. It yields the protein CSASLGTGVGYTF.

CDR3 bases: TGCAGTGCTAGAAGCGGGAAAACTAATGAAAAACTGTTTTTT. Its translation: CSARSGKTNEKLFF. This rearrangement joins TRBV20-1 to TRBJ1-4; no definite D call. V lost 2 bases, J lost 1 base, and 8 bases lay in between. The V gene's germline CDR1 is DFQATT and CDR2 SNEGSKA (reference sequence). There are 14 residues in the CDR3.

The V gene is TRBV7-2, the J gene TRBJ1-2; tentative D call: TRBD1 (6 bases). The germline V and J ends were trimmed by 1 base and 3 bases, with 9 bases remaining between them. This CDR3 has 14 amino acids. Germline loops: CDR1 SGHTA, CDR2 FQGNSA. CDR3 DNA: TGTGCCAGCAGCTTAGTCCACAGGGACTATGGCTACACCTTC. It translates to CASSLVHRDYGYTF.

The rearrangement uses TRBV27 and TRBJ2-7; 10 bases are shared with TRBD2. This CDR3 is built from 15 residues. V gave up 7 bases and J gave up 7 bases; unmatched junction bases: 13. The germline V gene has CDR1 MNHEY and CDR2 SMNVEV (reference sequence). The CDR3, as DNA: TGTGCCAGCAATTCAGCGGGGGGGGACTACAATGAGCAGTACTTC. Translation: CASNSAGGDYNEQYF.

J is TRBJ1-2 and V is TRBV14, with 8 bases fitting TRBD1. This CDR3 is built from 14 residues. The germline V gene encodes CDR1 SGHDN and CDR2 FVKESK. V shed 8 bases, J shed 8 bases, and the junction held 13 bases outside the gene matches. CDR3 residues: CASQGQGTAGGYTF. The CDR3 bases are TGTGCCAGCCAAGGACAGGGAACTGCGGGGGGCTACACCTTC.

This clonotype was picked up a small number of times. CDR3 DNA: TGTGCCATCAGTGAGTCAATTGGGACAGGGGCCTACGAGCAGTACTTC. It encodes CAISESIGTGAYEQYF. The rearrangement joins TRBV10-3 to TRBJ2-7, with TRBD1 matching 10 bases. CDR1 is ENHRY and CDR2 is SYGVKD in the germline V gene. The V segment lost 0 bases and the J segment 2 bases; nucleotides outside the gene matches: 4. There are 16 residues in the CDR3.

This clonotype was seen more than once but under ten times. The DNA is omitted, as the CDR3 cannot be located on it reliably, and the CDR3 follows TCRdb's listing. V and J are TRBV28 and TRBJ1-5; the tabulated D call, TRBD1, remains unverified against the DNA. The germline CDR1 and CDR2 sequences are MDHEN and SYDVKM. The CDR3 totals 17 residues, both ends included. CDR3: CASNPVFGPGRNQPQHF.

Details on this clonotype: A much larger clone lies a single base off, so this may be a read error. The V call is TRBV20-1, the J call TRBJ2-5; D remains unclear. This CDR3 region has 14 residues. In germline, CDR1 is DFQATT, CDR2 SNEGSKA (reference sequence). V was trimmed by 3 bases and J by 11 bases, leaving 22 bases between them. In nucleotides, the CDR3 is TGCAGTGCTAGCTCCCCCACGACATCCAATGAGCAGTACTTC. Encoded protein: CSASSPTTSNEQYF.

The table lists this clonotype with a few counts. V is TRBV28 and J is TRBJ2-5; D perhaps matches TRBD2 (5 bases). CDR1 is MDHEN and CDR2 is SYDVKM in the germline V gene. The CDR3 runs to 16 residues. V was clipped by 1 base and J by 1 base, with 13 bases between them. CDR3 nucleotides: TGTGCCAGCAGTTTATTTACTAGTAGCAGCCAAGAGACCCAGTACTTC. The encoded protein is CASSLFTSSSQETQYF.

The chain joins TRBV25-1 to TRBJ2-2; D perhaps matches TRBD2 (6 bases). Germline V gene data show CDR1 as MGHDK and CDR2 as SYGVNS. V lost 1 base, J lost 4 bases, and 19 bases lay in between. The CDR3 length is 18 residues. The CDR3 loop is CASSESYVRELGTGELFF. Written as DNA, the CDR3 is TGTGCCAGCAGTGAATCATACGTCCGGGAGTTGGGCACCGGGGAGCTGTTTTTT.

The rearrangement links TRBV20-1 to TRBJ1-4; D gene uncertain. This CDR3 has 14 residues. From germline, CDR1 is DFQATT and CDR2 SNEGSKA (reference sequence). V shed 5 bases and J shed 5 bases, with 15 bases lying between them. The CDR3 region is CSAARGGLNEKLFF. CDR3 DNA: TGCAGTGCTGCAAGAGGAGGATTAAATGAAAAACTGTTTTTT.

The chain joins TRBV20-1 to TRBJ1-5; D not resolved. Looked up from germline, CDR1 is DFQATT and CDR2 is SNEGSKA (reference sequence). This CDR3 is 14 amino acids long. V was shortened by 2 bases and J by 2 bases, with 10 bases between the two germline ends. The CDR3 DNA follows: TGCAGTGCTAGACTGCCTGCCGGCAATCAGCCCCAGCATTTT. Translated, it gives CSARLPAGNQPQHF.

The chain combines TRBV20-1 with TRBJ2-5; TRBD2 is a possible D gene (5 bases). V was trimmed by 6 bases and J by 11 bases, leaving 25 bases between them. In germline, CDR1 is DFQATT, CDR2 SNEGSKA (reference sequence). The CDR3 has 14 residues. For the CDR3, the DNA is TGCAGTGCACGGCGGGCCGGGATCAGTAGTGAGCAGTACTTC. This gives the protein CSARRAGISSEQYF.

This clonotype came up a few times. The V gene is TRBV29-1, the J gene TRBJ2-7, with TRBD2 matching 8 bases. CDR3 length: 16 amino acids. Per germline, CDR1 SQVTM and CDR2 ANQGSEA. V was clipped by 2 bases and J by 2 bases; unmatched bases: 11. For the CDR3, the DNA is TGCAGCGTTGAAAGGGGAACTAGCGGAGCCCCCTACGAGCAGTACTTC. Its translation is CSVERGTSGAPYEQYF.